One and the same sample provided the 29 T cell receptor beta chains below, sequenced in a study of shared clonotypes between healthy human individuals. Positively selected for CCR7, the CD45RO-negative cells used as naive CD8 cells excluded terminally differentiated effector memory CD45RA+ cells. The assay was immunoSEQ multiplex PCR, and TCRdb's table has in-frame clones only and misses some. The sample has around 650,000 clones, roughly 95% seen once. Sequencing used naive CD8+ T cells sorted from blood. These receptors were collected from a woman in her 30s in good health.

The J gene is TRBJ2-5, the V gene TRBV9; D not resolved. The CDR3 runs to 12 residues. Between the trimmed V and J ends, which lost 2 bases and 7 bases, there was a span of 9 bases. Germline values: CDR1 SGDLS, CDR2 YYNGEE. In DNA form, the CDR3 reads TGTGCCAGCAGCGTCGATTCGGGGACCCAGTACTTC. Translated: CASSVDSGTQYF. Based on the CDR3 plus reference TRBV9 and TRBJ2-5, the full variable domain is DSGVTQTPKHLITATGQRVTLRCSPRSGDLSVYWYQQSLDQGLQFLIQYYNGEERAKGNILERFSAQQFPDLHSELNLSSLELGDSALYFCASSVDSGTQYFGPGTRLLVL.

V is TRBV15 and J is TRBJ2-6, with D possibly TRBD1 on 6 matching bases. Germline loops: CDR1 LNHNV, CDR2 YYDKDF (reference sequence). The V gene lost 2 bases and the J gene lost 0 bases, with 11 bases spanning the gap. The CDR3 runs 17 residues. DNA for the CDR3: TGTGCCACCAGCAGAATCGGACAGTTCTCTGGGGCCAACGTCCTGACTTTC. Its translation: CATSRIGQFSGANVLTF.

The rearrangement uses TRBV4-1 and TRBJ1-5; no clear D. The CDR3 has 16 amino acids. From germline, CDR1 is MGHRA and CDR2 YSYEKL. The V and J ends lost 0 bases and 2 bases respectively, with 11 bases between them. The CDR3 coding sequence is TGCGCCAGCAGCCAAGAGTTTGTCGGGGGCAATCAGCCCCAGCATTTT. Translated: CASSQEFVGGNQPQHF.

The rearrangement joins TRBV14 to TRBJ1-5; no definite D call. The CDR3 sequence is 13 residues long. V lost 2 bases and J lost 4, with 6 bases in between. CDR1 and CDR2 (germline): SGHDN, FVKESK. This CDR3 is CASSQYENQPQHF. The CDR3, as DNA: TGTGCCAGCAGCCAATATGAAAATCAGCCCCAGCATTTT.

The chain recombines TRBV28 with TRBJ2-3; D is ambiguous. The CDR3 contains 17 residues. Germline-derived CDR1 and CDR2 are MDHEN and SYDVKM. V was trimmed by 2 bases and J by 1 base, leaving 16 bases between them. This chain's CDR3 is CASSLAAWEIGTDTQYF. CDR3 nucleotides: TGTGCCAGCAGTTTAGCAGCGTGGGAAATAGGCACAGATACGCAGTATTTT.

The genes are TRBV11-3 and TRBJ2-7; 13 nucleotides align to TRBD2. CDR3 length equals 16 residues. Germline V gene lookup returns CDR1 SGHNT and CDR2 YENEEA. V was clipped by 5 bases and J by 5 bases; unmatched bases: 9. The CDR3 spells CASSHGLAGAENEQYF. In DNA, the CDR3 is TGTGCCAGCAGCCACGGACTAGCGGGAGCCGAGAACGAGCAGTACTTC.

The V call is TRBV4-2, the J call TRBJ2-1, with 7 nucleotides matching TRBD2. The CDR3 loop spans 16 amino acids. The V segment lost 0 bases and the J segment 8 bases; nucleotides outside the gene matches: 10. In germline, CDR1 is LGHNA, CDR2 YNFKEQ. CDR3 sequence reads: CASSQEGLVGAHEQFF. The DNA of the CDR3 is TGTGCCAGCAGCCAAGAAGGACTAGTAGGCGCCCATGAGCAGTTCTTC.

The V call is TRBV7-9, the J call TRBJ1-4; D gene unclear. CDR1 and CDR2 (germline): SEHNR, FQNEAQ (reference sequence). The germline V and J ends were trimmed by 5 bases and 0 bases, with 7 bases remaining between them. The CDR3 is 14 amino acids. This CDR3 is CASSRLATNEKLFF. The CDR3 coding sequence is TGTGCCAGCAGCCGACTGGCAACTAATGAAAAACTGTTTTTT.

The CDR3 loop is CASSTTGGGPGNTIYF. The CDR3 DNA is TGTGCCAGCAGTACTACAGGGGGCGGGCCTGGAAACACCATATATTTT. The chain recombines TRBV28 with TRBJ1-3; TRBD1 matches 9 bases. Germline CDR1 is MDHEN and CDR2 is SYDVKM. The V segment lost 5 bases and the J segment 2 bases; nucleotides outside the gene matches: 7. The CDR3 covers 16 residues.

With regard to this clone: A read error may produce the germline difference seen at one junction end. This same CDR3 is encoded by further DNA sequences in the sample. The chain couples TRBV4-1 to TRBJ2-7; perhaps TRBD1 as D (6 bases). Germline V gives CDR1 MGHRA, CDR2 YSYEKL. The CDR3 runs 16 residues. The CDR3 bases are TGTGCCAGCAGCCAAGTCGGGACATCTCTCTCCTACGAGCAGTACTTC. Residues: CASSQVGTSLSYEQYF.

The chain is built from TRBV5-5 and TRBJ2-7, with TRBD2 matching 8 bases. Germline CDR1 reads SGHKS; CDR2 reads YYEKEE (reference sequence). V was clipped by 3 bases and J by 0 bases; unmatched bases: 5. The CDR3 contains 15 residues. CDR3 residues: CASSYSGASSYEQYF. The CDR3 DNA follows: TGTGCCAGCAGCTATAGCGGGGCTAGCTCCTACGAGCAGTACTTC.

V gene TRBV5-1 combines with J gene TRBJ1-2; the match to TRBD1 covers 9 bases. With V trimmed by 5 bases and J by 8 bases, 4 bases remained unmatched. CDR3 length equals 12 residues. Per the germline V gene, CDR1 is SGHRS and CDR2 is YFSETQ. CDR3 sequence reads: CASRDRGGGYTF. For the CDR3, the DNA is TGCGCCAGCAGGGACAGGGGAGGCGGCTACACCTTC.

V and J are TRBV6-6 and TRBJ2-2; a possible D gene is TRBD1 (6 bases). V was trimmed by 0 bases and J by 0 bases, leaving 8 bases between them. The CDR3 consists of 16 residues. CDR1 and CDR2 from the germline V gene are MNHNY and SVGAGI (reference sequence). The CDR3 bases are TGTGCCAGCAGTTACTCGAACAGGGCGAACACCGGGGAGCTGTTTTTT. This translates into CASSYSNRANTGELFF.

The chain recombines TRBV6-1 with TRBJ2-7; no clear D. CDR1 and CDR2 (germline): MNHNS, SASEGT. V lost 6 bases to trimming and J lost 6 bases, with 15 bases between them. The CDR3 consists of 13 residues. CDR3 nucleotides: TGTGCCAGCAGAGAGGACCCTTTGGGCGAGCAGTACTTC. The encoded protein is CASREDPLGEQYF.

This clone appeared once. The V gene is TRBV28, the J gene TRBJ2-2; 9 positions match TRBD1. The CDR3 has 15 amino acids. The V gene end was trimmed by 5 bases and the J gene end by 1 base; junction bases not matched to a gene: 2. The V gene's germline CDR1 is MDHEN and CDR2 SYDVKM. The CDR3 sequence is CASSLTGGNTGELFF. Here the CDR3 DNA reads TGTGCCAGCAGTCTGACAGGGGGGAACACCGGGGAGCTGTTTTTT.

This chain connects TRBV7-8 to TRBJ2-7, with 11 positions matching TRBD1. Germline-derived CDR1 and CDR2 are SGHVS and FQNEAQ. V shed 6 bases and J 5 bases; nucleotides not matched to a gene: 9. The CDR3 has 15 amino acids. CDR3 sequence reads: CASREGQGAFHEQYF. CDR3 coding DNA: TGTGCCAGCAGGGAAGGACAGGGGGCCTTCCACGAGCAGTACTTC.

V and J are TRBV9 and TRBJ2-1, with 7 bases fitting TRBD2. J was trimmed by 9 bases and V by 4 bases; bases with no gene match: 19. The CDR3 runs 17 residues. Germline V lookup: CDR1 SGDLS, CDR2 YYNGEE. The CDR3 sequence: CASSPQLIAGLGGEQFF. Here the CDR3 DNA reads TGTGCCAGCAGCCCACAGCTCATAGCGGGCCTAGGAGGTGAGCAGTTCTTC. Based on the CDR3 plus reference TRBV9 and TRBJ2-1, the full variable domain is DSGVTQTPKHLITATGQRVTLRCSPRSGDLSVYWYQQSLDQGLQFLIQYYNGEERAKGNILERFSAQQFPDLHSELNLSSLELGDSALYFCASSPQLIAGLGGEQFFGPGTRLTVL.

This chain connects TRBV10-3 to TRBJ2-2; TRBD1 is a possible D gene (5 bases). The CDR3 is 12 amino acids. Germline CDR1 is ENHRY and CDR2 is SYGVKD. V lost 8 bases to trimming and J lost 6 bases, with 10 bases between them. The CDR3: CAIAPGSGELFF. The CDR3 DNA reads as TGTGCCATCGCCCCAGGGTCCGGGGAGCTGTTTTTT.

This chain uses TRBV28 with TRBJ1-4; 10 bases agree with TRBD1. The CDR3 length is 17 residues. V lost 5 bases, J lost 4 bases, and 10 bases stayed unmatched. The V gene's germline CDR1 is MDHEN and CDR2 SYDVKM. The CDR3 loop is CASSETGQGLINEKLFF. The CDR3 bases are TGTGCCAGCAGTGAAACGGGACAGGGGCTTATTAATGAAAAACTGTTTTTT.

The chain recombines TRBV6-5 with TRBJ2-7; perhaps D is TRBD1 or TRBD2 (5 bases each). CDR3 length: 14 amino acids. Germline V gene sequence: CDR1 MNHEY, CDR2 SVGAGI. Trimming shortened V by 2 bases and J by 2 bases, and 10 bases separated the two germline ends. The CDR3 region is CASSYAGAPYEQYF. CDR3 DNA: TGTGCCAGCAGTTACGCCGGGGCCCCCTACGAGCAGTACTTC.

The chain recombines TRBV19 with TRBJ1-1; no clear D. The CDR3 length is 13 residues. V gave up 3 bases and J gave up 5 bases, with 10 bases separating them. Germline V gene data show CDR1 as LNHDA and CDR2 as SQIVND (reference sequence). This CDR3 is CASSMFDGTEAFF. CDR3 DNA: TGTGCCAGTAGTATGTTCGACGGAACTGAAGCTTTCTTT. Variable domain in full (rest from reference TRBV19 and TRBJ1-1): DGGITQSPKYLFRKEGQNVTLSCEQNLNHDAMYWYRQDPGQGLRLIYYSQIVNDFQKGDIAEGYSVSREKKESFPLTVTSAQKNPTAFYLCASSMFDGTEAFFGQGTRLTVV.

This chain uses TRBV29-1 with TRBJ1-1; no definite D call. Trimming stripped 3 bases from V and 0 bases from J, with 8 bases between. CDR3 length: 13 amino acids. Germline CDR1 reads SQVTM; CDR2 reads ANQGSEA. The CDR3 DNA reads TGCAGCGTTGAGTGGCGGATGAACACTGAAGCTTTCTTT. Its protein is CSVEWRMNTEAFF.

The chain recombines TRBV4-1 with TRBJ1-1; the D gene is possibly TRBD1 (6 bases). Between the trimmed V and J ends, which lost 8 bases and 0 bases, there was a span of 22 bases. Germline CDR1 reads MGHRA; CDR2 reads YSYEKL. The CDR3 runs to 17 residues. CDR3 in DNA: TGCGCCAGCCGCGCACCCGGGACAACTCCCTTGAACACTGAAGCTTTCTTT. Translation gives CASRAPGTTPLNTEAFF.

The CDR3 reads CASSPQGAGRTLSYEQYF. The CDR3 DNA reads as TGTGCCAGCAGCCCACAGGGGGCTGGGAGAACCCTATCCTACGAGCAGTACTTC. This chain links TRBV7-9 with TRBJ2-7, with TRBD1 matching 9 bases. CDR1 is SEHNR and CDR2 is FQNEAQ in the germline V gene (reference sequence). CDR3 length equals 18 residues. V lost 5 bases, J lost 1 base, and 15 bases stayed unmatched.

V gene TRBV27 combines with J gene TRBJ1-5; no clear D gene. V lost 8 bases to trimming and J lost 0 bases, with 11 bases between them. The CDR3 covers 14 residues. Looked up from germline, CDR1 is MNHEY and CDR2 is SMNVEV (reference sequence). The CDR3 region has the DNA TGTGCCAGCGGCGAATTCAGTAGCAATCAGCCCCAGCATTTT. Its translation: CASGEFSSNQPQHF.

The genes are TRBV5-5 and TRBJ2-7; D is uncertain. The germline CDR1 and CDR2 sequences are SGHKS and YYEKEE (reference sequence). The CDR3 spans 13 residues. Between the trimmed V and J ends, which lost 1 base and 3 bases, there was a span of 8 bases. CDR3 sequence reads: CASSLTEIYEQYF. The CDR3 DNA reads as TGTGCCAGCAGCTTGACTGAGATCTACGAGCAGTACTTC. The variable domain in full, completed from reference TRBV5-5 and TRBJ2-7, reads DAGVTQSPTHLIKTRGQQVTLRCSPISGHKSVSWYQQVLGQGPQFIFQYYEKEERGRGNFPDRFSARQFPNYSSELNVNALLLGDSALYLCASSLTEIYEQYFGPGTRLTVT.

The chain combines TRBV12-5 with TRBJ2-3; 8 positions agree with TRBD2. The V and J ends lost 9 bases and 1 base, in that order; junction bases with no gene match: 12. This CDR3 is built from 16 residues. Germline values: CDR1 LGHNT, CDR2 FRNRAP. CDR3 in DNA: TGTGCTAGCCCGGGCGGGGCGGGAGGCGGCACAGATACGCAGTATTTT. This gives the protein CASPGGAGGGTDTQYF.

The chain uses TRBV7-9 and TRBJ2-7, with TRBD1 identical over 8 bases. The CDR3 totals 14 residues. The germline CDR1 and CDR2 sequences are SEHNR and FQNEAQ (reference sequence). With 3 bases clipped from V and 4 bases from J, the junction kept 5 bases outside the gene matches. The CDR3 coding sequence is TGTGCCAGCAGCTTGGCAGGGGGCATTTACGAGCAGTACTTC. This codes for CASSLAGGIYEQYF.

The chain combines TRBV19 with TRBJ2-1, with 13 positions matching TRBD2. V lost 3 bases and J lost 6; bases outside the gene matches: 2. Germline V CDR1 and CDR2: LNHDA, SQIVND (reference sequence). The CDR3 totals 15 residues. CDR3 in amino acids: CASSMRLAGGNEQFF. The DNA of the CDR3 is TGTGCCAGTAGTATGAGACTAGCGGGAGGCAATGAGCAGTTCTTC.